This T cell receptor beta chain is from a study of cytomegalovirus exposure and HLA in healthy donors (dated by TCRdb to the late 2010s). Looking at the study overall: An earlier analysis of around 600 of the donors reported more than 250 Gb of sequence data and 100 million to 130 million unique TCR beta sequences from about 179 million T cells. The number of donors typed differed by locus, with 629-630 for A, B, C, DRB1 and DQB1, roughly 550 for DQA1, approximately 580 for DPA1, and roughly 450 for DPB1. A separate validation cohort of some 130 different subjects was used in addition to the roughly 670-subject first cohort. About five DR-DQ haplotypes were treated as single units for association and clustering because of strong linkage in the cohort. In the later analysis, no new phenotypic data were used to find candidate immune exposures; instead, reliance was placed on TCR beta sequences and their occurrence across donors. In an earlier analysis of roughly 540 of the donors, high-throughput TCR beta sequencing was used to judge whether each TCR beta V gene segment behaved as functional or pseudogenic. All discovery cohort repertoires had been generated on a single sequencing platform. In a later genetic analysis, genome-wide SNP genotypes for about three fifths of the 666 donors were used, and that subset was treated as a discovery cohort. To study patterns of TCR occurrence, a later analysis re-analyzed previously published TCR beta repertoires from hundreds of donors and added high-resolution HLA genotyping. On average, approximately 250,000 unique TCR beta nucleotide sequences were sequenced per donor among 398 genotyped donors of the cohort, with roughly 18% of those sequences being non-productive. Class I and class II HLA loci were covered by the typing at four-digit resolution. The T cell repertoires of 700 or so subjects were profiled by immunosequencing and related to cytomegalovirus serostatus. Of the 350 to 450 genotyped donors, approximately 83% fell in the genetic ancestry cluster associated with self-reported Caucasian donors. To predict cytomegalovirus infection status, the study brought together high-throughput TCR immunosequencing, statistical association of individual TCRs with disease status, and machine learning. An early release that covered around 590 HLA-typed donors contained 300 to 350 gigabases of sequencing data and tens of millions of unique TCR sequences. The aim of the study was to test whether cataloging public T cell receptors could identify signatures of past pathogen exposure. Alongside the repertoire data, information on donor age, sex, ethnicity and CMV serostatus was compiled. The investigation overall reported the following: The cohort was sequenced for TCR beta chains only, and without alpha or paired-chain data the features that could be detected were limited. The classifier was reported to diagnose cytomegalovirus status with high specificity and sensitivity in both the original cohort and the validation cohort. A further reported finding was that TCR beta sequences accurately predicted the HLA-A and HLA-B alleles for most subjects in the first cohort. The study gave a list of under 200 TCR beta chains associated with cytomegalovirus. In an earlier analysis of around 500 of the donors, most TCR beta V segments appeared in productive rearrangements about 87% or about 30% of the time, broadly matching IMGT annotations. In vitro tests confirmed that three of the cytomegalovirus-associated TCR beta chains recognize cytomegalovirus antigens. The authors suggested that the approach could potentially be generalized to other disease states and immunological phenotypes. According to a later analysis, parvovirus B19, influenza, CMV and Epstein-Barr virus appeared linked to several top co-occurrence clusters. Roughly uniform sequencing depth across donors was assumed in presence/absence analyses, although this assumption may not hold. Most TCR sequences were seen in very few donors, while some public TCRs were found in many individuals. Because HLA typing was missing for some donors at each locus, association tests included only the typed subset. Specific HLA alleles were associated with 15,000 to 20,000 TCR beta sequences at a false discovery rate of 0.05 in a later analysis. Some IMGT-functional V segments, including TRBV6-2 and TRBV6-3, could not be distinguished by the 87-base-pair reads and were therefore excluded. When HLA alleles, especially DR and DQ, strongly co-occurred, attributing TCR associations to individual alleles was difficult. Because counts were too low, roughly 17 rarely observed V segments, including chromosome 9 orphons, were left out of the earlier analysis of 587 of the donors. A later analysis found that TCR association rates varied across HLA loci, with DRB1 alleles showing the most associated TCRs and HLA-C alleles the fewest. An association between a missense DCLRE1C variant and V-gene and J-gene trimming of TCR beta chains was found in a later genetic analysis and replicated in an independent cohort. Linkage disequilibrium might explain the correlated functional status among segregating V segments, but an unknown experimental factor could not be excluded. For the cohort, immune exposure information was limited to CMV serostatus. In a later genetic analysis, fewer N-insertions in productive TCRs were reported among donors in an Asian-associated ancestry cluster than the approximately 630-donor mean. A cluster of highly shared sequence variants was judged likely to represent a technical artifact of the sequencing pipeline. Most CMV-associated TCR beta chains appeared to be HLA-restricted in a later analysis, and the HLA associations seemed to be driven largely by CMV exposure. Compared with equally common non-associated chains, HLA-associated TCR beta chains in a later analysis were more clonally expanded and had lower generation probabilities.

On this clone: What this receptor recognizes is not known. No clone much larger than this one lies a single base away; base qualities are absent.

Library method: the immunoSEQ multiplex PCR assay. For the multiplex PCR, a mixture combining 60 forward primers for TCR Vbeta segments and 13 reverse primers for TCR Jbeta segments was used. A multiplex PCR assay on genomic DNA amplified the CDR3 region of rearranged TCR beta genes. Amplified TCR beta libraries were sequenced as 87-base-pair reads on the Illumina HiSeq System. Regarding the original processing steps: Across the 600 to 700 repertoires, a later analysis counted about 81 million unique TCR beta chains, roughly 11 million of which were shared by at least two donors. A nearest-neighbor algorithm error-corrected the raw reads and collapsed the reads into unique sequences, merging closely related sequences to remove PCR and sequencing errors. CDR3 sequences were aligned to IMGT reference sequences to assign V, D and J gene segments. For a sequence to be retained, a match of at least six nucleotides was required to both a V gene segment and a J gene segment. A rearrangement counted as productive if the CDR3 had no stop codons and remained in frame with V and J, and every other rearrangement counted as non-productive. Following IMGT convention, CDR3 was defined as the stretch from the second conserved V-encoded cysteine to the conserved J-encoded phenylalanine. Sequences without an unambiguous match to a single V gene segment were excluded from the earlier analysis of almost 600 of the donors. In an earlier analysis of about 590 of the donors, a V segment was called functional when productive rearrangements were above 56.7%, and segregating when the standard deviation between donors exceeded 5%. A statistical classification framework was built to diagnose cytomegalovirus status from the catalog of TCR beta chain sequences. V and J gene assignment, in a later analysis, came from comparing TCR nucleotide sequences with IMGT/GENE-DB human TR gene sequences. A later analysis assigned CDR3 sequences and most-parsimonious VDJ recombination scenarios with the TCRdist pipeline. In a later analysis, each TCR beta chain was defined by its CDR3 amino acid sequence together with its V-gene family, and reads without a unique V-gene family were excluded. As a way to deal with suspected cross-contamination and a sequencing artifact, a later analysis dropped 592 nucleotide sequences that were highly shared and had low generation probability. In a later analysis, a clonal expansion index was calculated for each public chain from normalized within-repertoire ranks of inferred template counts. Generation probabilities in a later analysis came from a VDJ recombination model fitted to out-of-frame rearrangements, and those results were checked against IGoR. Hypergeometric tests were used in a later analysis to score TCR-TCR, TCR-HLA and TCR-CMV co-occurrence, with a repertoire-size bias correction applied to the TCR pairs. In a later analysis, false discovery rates were estimated by permuting HLA or CMV assignments 20 times. A later analysis grouped co-occurring TCRs with DBSCAN, adding TCRdist sequence similarity when clustering within HLA-allele-positive subsets. Co-occurrence clustering excluded repertoires with fewer than 30,000 or more than 120,000 public chains, plus five with anomalous nucleotide sharing. The table was pulled from immuneACCESS by TCRdb, which kept in-frame rearrangements only. Such tables lose some clones; where checked, under half of the loss comes from unresolved V genes, and the rest has no known cause. V and J calls and clone size follow that table, whereas D and trimming were derived from the DNA. Counted in this sample were around 58,000 clones; roughly 80% of them appeared once. About 5.5% of the sample comes from the top ten.

CDR1 is given as SGDLS and CDR2 as YYNGEE, both from the germline V gene. The CDR3 runs 13 amino acids, cysteine and phenylalanine included. Here the CDR3 DNA is all that survives: 39 bases in frame from base 1. Germline trimming amounts to 3 bases on V and 5 bases on J, with 4 as the count of junction bases outside the gene matches. In total, approximately 700 healthy bone marrow donors made up the cohort. Cohort members were all nominally healthy when sampled, although unrecorded immune exposures were likely present. The donor tested CMV seropositive, placing the donor among the 290 or so seropositive members of the cohort. Every donor gave a peripheral blood sample, and the peripheral blood mononuclear cells from that sample were used for TCR beta sequencing. The Qiagen DNeasy Blood Extraction Kit was used to extract genomic DNA from the blood cell samples.

The receptor comes from a male donor in good health and CMV-seropositive. The source material was PBMCs. The chain couples TRBV9 to TRBJ2-7; the central 8 bases match TRBD2. The sequenced DNA is TGTGCCAGCAGCGGGACTAGCTTCGACGAGCAGTACTTC. Its protein product is CASSGTSFDEQYF.